These 2 T cell receptor beta chains originate from one sample sequenced in a study of human T cells and chemical hapten exposure. This sample's time point: pre-sensitization, week 0. Treatment in this sample: therapeutic diphenylcyclopropenone sensitization with weekly scalp DPC. MiXCR, applied by TCRdb to the RACE reads, yields one record per CDR3 protein. The table shows around 350,000 distinct CDR3 sequences, with 4.5% to 7% occurring only once. The source material was whole blood, sampled in connection with sensitization to the hapten diphenylcyclopropenone (DPC). All receptors come from a woman aged 18-29 years with alopecia areata. Some clones in this sample may be carry-over from other donors' samples.

The chain links TRBV6-5 to TRBJ2-1, with a weak D call TRBD2 (6 bases). This CDR3 is 13 amino acids long. Germline V gene data show CDR1 as MNHEY and CDR2 as SVGAGI. V was shortened by 5 bases and J by 8 bases, with 13 bases between the two germline ends. The CDR3 spells CASSPTWGDEQFF. In nucleotides, the CDR3 is TGTGCCAGCAGTCCGACCTGGGGGGATGAGCAGTTCTTC.

This clonotype has a count of ten or more. V gene TRBV4-3 combines with J gene TRBJ1-1, with TRBD1 as a possible D gene (6 bases). The length of the CDR3 is 16 residues. Per germline, CDR1 LGHNA and CDR2 YSLEER. Trimming took off 0 bases at V and 1 base at J, with 12 bases between the two ends. CDR3 loop: CASSQDIRQANTEAFF. The CDR3 DNA sequence: TGCGCCAGCAGCCAAGATATAAGACAGGCGAACACTGAAGCTTTCTTT.